Detailed here is one TCR beta chain. This record comes from a study of cytomegalovirus exposure and HLA in healthy donors. V lost 2 bases and J lost 1, with 20 bases in between. Germline-derived CDR1 and CDR2 are SNHLY and FYNNEI. This CDR3 spans 18 amino acids. With 60 Vbeta and 13 Jbeta primers, the PCR was carried out. Sequencing used immunoSEQ multiplex PCR; TCRdb keeps in-frame clones, though not all of them. The table for this sample gives approximately 120,000 clones. The sample comprised PBMCs. The source is a man aged 25 to 45 in good health and CMV-seronegative. This chain links TRBV2 with TRBJ1-1; possible D gene TRBD1, 5 bases. The CDR3 loop reads CASSEPLIPGAENTEAFF. As DNA, the CDR3 is TGTGCCAGCAGTGAACCCCTCATTCCTGGGGCGGAGAACACTGAAGCTTTCTTT.